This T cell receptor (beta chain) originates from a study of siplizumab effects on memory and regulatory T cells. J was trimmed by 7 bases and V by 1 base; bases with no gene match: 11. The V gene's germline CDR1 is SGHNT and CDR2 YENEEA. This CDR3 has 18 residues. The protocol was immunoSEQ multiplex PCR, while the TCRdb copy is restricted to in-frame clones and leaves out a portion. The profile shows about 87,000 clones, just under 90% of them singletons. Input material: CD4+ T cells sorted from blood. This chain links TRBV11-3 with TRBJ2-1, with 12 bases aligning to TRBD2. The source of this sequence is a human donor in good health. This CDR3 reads CASSLGVLAGGPGNEQFF. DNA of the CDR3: TGTGCCAGCAGCTTAGGGGTACTAGCGGGAGGACCGGGGAATGAGCAGTTCTTC.